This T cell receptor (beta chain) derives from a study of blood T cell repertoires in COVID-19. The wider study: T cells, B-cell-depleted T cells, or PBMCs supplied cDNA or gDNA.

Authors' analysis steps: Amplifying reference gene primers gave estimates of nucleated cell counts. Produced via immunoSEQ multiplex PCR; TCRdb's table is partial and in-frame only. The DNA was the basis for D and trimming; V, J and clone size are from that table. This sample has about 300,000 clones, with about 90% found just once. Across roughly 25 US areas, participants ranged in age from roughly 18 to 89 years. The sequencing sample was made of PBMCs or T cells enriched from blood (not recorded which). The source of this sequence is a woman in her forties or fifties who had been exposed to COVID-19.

The CDR3 loop is CATSGQGSLGSPLHF. CDR3 nucleotide sequence: TGTGCCACATCGGGACAGGGAAGTTTAGGTTCACCCCTCCACTTT. J is TRBJ1-6 and V is TRBV19; 9 bases match TRBD1. The J segment lost 9 bases and the V segment lost 10 bases, leaving 13 bases of the junction unmatched. The CDR3 sequence is 15 residues long. Germline V gives CDR1 LNHDA, CDR2 SQIVND (reference sequence).